Below, 12 T cell receptor beta chains from the same sample are listed, as sequenced in a study of cytomegalovirus exposure and HLA in healthy donors. The PCR contained 60 Vbeta and 13 Jbeta primers. Profiling relied on immunoSEQ multiplex PCR, and the TCRdb table lists in-frame clones only, not all of them. This repertoire shows about 200,000 clones, approximately 12% found once; its top ten account for about 8%. Specimen: PBMCs. The receptors derive from a man aged 45-60 years in good health and CMV-seropositive.

This clone has a handful of counts. CDR3 amino acids: CASSSTSRAPNTEAFF. The CDR3 coding sequence is TGTGCCAGCAGCTCAACTAGCAGGGCCCCCAACACTGAAGCTTTCTTT. The V call is TRBV7-8, the J call TRBJ1-1, with a possible D match to TRBD1 (5 bases). Deletions cut 4 bases from V and 2 bases from J, with 17 bases between. Per the germline V gene, CDR1 is SGHVS and CDR2 is FQNEAQ. The CDR3 sequence is 16 residues long.

This clone has a handful of counts. This chain joins TRBV19 and TRBJ2-7, with TRBD2 matching over 9 bases. The V segment lost 5 bases and the J segment 3 bases; nucleotides outside the gene matches: 8. This CDR3 region has 15 residues. CDR1 LNHDA and CDR2 SQIVND come from the germline V gene (reference sequence). The CDR3 bases are TGTGCCAGTAGTCCCGGACTAGCGACCGGCTACGAGCAGTACTTC. Protein: CASSPGLATGYEQYF.

The chain has TRBV28 and TRBJ1-5; D ambiguous. CDR3 size: 15 residues. Trimming took 7 bases from V and 3 from J, leaving 16 bases between them. Germline CDR1 and CDR2: MDHEN and SYDVKM. The CDR3 nucleotides read TGTGCCAGCAATAAGGGAGGGCCCCCCAATCAGCCCCAGCATTTT. Translating gives CASNKGGPPNQPQHF.

This clone was counted a few times. V is TRBV6-5 and J is TRBJ1-3; the match to TRBD1 covers 9 bases. There are 15 residues in the CDR3. Germline V gene sequence: CDR1 MNHEY, CDR2 SVGAGI. The J segment lost 3 bases and the V segment lost 5 bases, leaving 5 bases of the junction unmatched. CDR3 loop: CASSRGTGNGNTIYF. The DNA of the CDR3 is TGTGCCAGCAGTCGGGGGACAGGGAATGGAAACACCATATATTTT.

The sample holds a few counts of this clone. The rearrangement joins TRBV27 to TRBJ1-6; 7 bases line up with TRBD1. Trimming at V came to 4 bases and at J to 7 bases, leaving 10 bases not matched to a gene. The V gene's germline CDR1 is MNHEY and CDR2 SMNVEV (reference sequence). This CDR3 has 16 residues. The CDR3 spells CASSSIRTGWNSPLHF. In DNA form, the CDR3 reads TGTGCCAGCAGTTCCATCCGGACAGGATGGAATTCACCCCTCCACTTT.

The chain joins TRBV7-9 to TRBJ1-1; D is undetermined. The CDR3 runs to 13 residues. The V end lost 4 bases, the J end lost 0 bases, and 6 bases lay between the germline ends. Germline CDR1 SEHNR, CDR2 FQNEAQ (reference sequence). As DNA, the CDR3 is TGTGCCAGCAGCTCGCCAGTGAACACTGAAGCTTTCTTT. Amino acid sequence: CASSSPVNTEAFF.

This clone was seen only a few times. The chain joins TRBV2 to TRBJ2-2; 7 bases fit TRBD1. The CDR3 sequence is 15 residues long. The germline gives CDR1 SNHLY, CDR2 FYNNEI. The trim removed 8 bases at V and 7 bases at J, leaving 13 bases unmatched. The DNA of the CDR3 is TGTGCCAGCGCGCCGGTTAGGGGGCCGAGCGGGGAGCTGTTTTTT. Protein product: CASAPVRGPSGELFF. The full variable domain, in which reference TRBV2 and TRBJ2-2 provide the parts outside the CDR3, is EPEVTQTPSHQVTQMGQEVILRCVPISNHLYFYWYRQILGQKVEFLVSFYNNEISEKSEIFDDQFSVERPDGSNFTLKIRSTKLEDSAMYFCASAPVRGPSGELFFGEGSRLTVL.

This clone was observed a few times. The chain recombines TRBV2 with TRBJ2-7; 7 bases map to TRBD1. V was pared by 7 bases and J by 4 bases, with 10 bases of the junction left unmatched. The CDR3 loop spans 14 amino acids. The V gene's germline CDR1 is SNHLY and CDR2 FYNNEI. The CDR3 sequence: CASIPGQTGYEQYF. The CDR3 DNA reads as TGTGCCAGCATTCCGGGACAGACAGGTTACGAGCAGTACTTC.

This chain uses TRBV7-2 with TRBJ2-3; 10 bases are a match to TRBD2. The CDR3 is 17 amino acids. V was pared by 4 bases and J by 5 bases, with 12 bases of the junction left unmatched. Germline V gives CDR1 SGHTA, CDR2 FQGNSA. As DNA, the CDR3 is TGTGCCAGCAGCTGGAAAGCTAGCGGGGGCCGGGTAGATACGCAGTATTTT. Protein sequence: CASSWKASGGRVDTQYF.

This chain joins TRBV27 and TRBJ2-1, with TRBD2 identical over 12 bases. Germline CDR1 MNHEY, CDR2 SMNVEV (reference sequence). This CDR3 has 18 amino acids. After removal of 4 bases from V and 1 base from J, the junction contained 8 bases not matched to a gene. The CDR3 loop reads CASSSRTSGVLSYNEQFF. Here the CDR3 DNA reads TGTGCCAGCAGTTCCCGGACTAGCGGGGTTCTTTCCTACAATGAGCAGTTCTTC.

The rearrangement uses TRBV11-2 and TRBJ2-5; 12 positions match TRBD1. V shed 3 bases and J 4 bases; nucleotides not matched to a gene: 6. Germline V gene data show CDR1 as SGHAT and CDR2 as FQNNGV. The CDR3 contains 16 residues. The CDR3 region is CASSLGTGGKRETQYF. Here the CDR3 DNA reads TGTGCCAGCAGCTTGGGGACAGGGGGCAAGCGAGAGACCCAGTACTTC.

In its sample, this clone was seen a few times. The chain combines TRBV6-5 with TRBJ2-6; 7 positions agree with TRBD1. Germline V CDR1 and CDR2: MNHEY, SVGAGI. Germline trimming cut 6 bases from V and 2 bases from J; bases unmatched to any gene: 4. The CDR3 is made up of 15 amino acids. The CDR3 coding sequence is TGTGCCAGCAGAATCACAGGGGCTGGGGCCAACGTCCTGACTTTC. Translating it yields CASRITGAGANVLTF.